This note documents a single TCR beta chain sequence. Its antigen specificity is not known. One base away there is no much larger clone; base qualities are not given. The V end gives up 6 bases and the J end 6 bases, leaving 10 bases in the junction not matched to a gene. Counted from cysteine to phenylalanine, this CDR3 has 14 amino acids. The sequence is cut down to CDR3 DNA, 42 bases in frame from base 1. The entry originates in a study of metastatic and nonmetastatic thyroid tumors (dated by TCRdb to about 2020). Regarding the research as a whole: The researchers compared repertoires between peripheral blood samples and tumor or nodule tissue samples from patients with malignant or benign thyroid disease. On the study overall, not on this receptor specifically: In both blood and tumor samples, TCR beta diversity was reported to be significantly higher in malignant tumors than in benign nodules.

The method was PCR. For sequencing, an Illumina HiSeq 4000 was employed. The TCR beta-chain CDR3 region of each patient was profiled by high-throughput sequencing. Turning to the authors' computational methods: A classifier to discriminate distant-metastatic papillary thyroid cancer patients was built from CDR3 differences across clinicopathological groups. The Shannon index was used to assess repertoire diversity, and the Morisita-Horn index was used to assess tumor-blood repertoire similarity. Starting from the raw public reads, TCRdb applied fastp trimming at Q25, assembled clones with MiXCR and retained in-frame beta chains. V and J calls and clone size were set by TCRdb, not the authors. A total of around 6,000 clones appear in this sample, 30% of them only once. The top ten clonotypes cover 15% to 20% of the sample. Before undergoing thyroid surgery, none of the patients had been given any kind of treatment. The study retrospectively analysed patient clinical samples collected from the early 2010s to the late 2010s using T-cell receptor beta sequencing.

The V gene is TRBV12-3 or TRBV12-4 and the J gene is TRBJ1-1; TRBD1 matches 7 bases in the middle. This clonotype was obtained from a female donor with papillary thyroid cancer or a benign thyroid nodule (not recorded which). Some clones in this sample may be carry-over from other donors' samples. Sequencing used adjacent normal tissue. The CDR3 has the sequence CASSPSQGRAEAFF. The nucleotides read TGTGCCAGCAGCCCCTCACAGGGGCGGGCTGAAGCTTTCTTT.